This TCR beta chain came from a study of early T cells in non-severe SARS-CoV-2 infection. Whole-study results and caveats: Missing private and CD4 specificities, VDJdb matching favored anti-spike CD8 responses.

The protocol attached unique molecular identifiers to individual cDNA molecules. MiXCR, run by TCRdb on the 5' RACE reads, gives a single entry per CDR3 protein. The sample consists of 29,000 or so distinct CDR3 sequences, 5% of them appearing once. By share, this clonotype ranks as large. Its antigen is unknown. This CDR3 has 16 amino acids. With 4 bases clipped from V and 9 bases from J, the junction kept 6 bases outside the gene matches. Germline V CDR1 and CDR2: LNHNV, YYDKDF (reference sequence). The source of this sequence is an adult who was a healthcare worker with PCR-confirmed SARS-CoV-2 infection or an uninfected control (not recorded which). The rearrangement joins TRBV15 to TRBJ2-1; 16 bases line up with TRBD2. The sequencing input was whole blood. CDR3 coding DNA: TGTGCCACCAGCATTGGGACTAGCGGGAGGGACGGTGAGCAGTTCTTC. This sequence encodes CATSIGTSGRDGEQFF.